Below, 26 T cell receptor beta chains from the same sample are listed, as sequenced in a study of cytomegalovirus exposure and HLA in healthy donors. PCR used 60 Vbeta primers and 13 Jbeta primers. Only in-frame clones appear in the TCRdb table, and some are missing; sequencing was by immunoSEQ multiplex PCR. The sample has some 150,000 clones, 62% seen once. The specimen sequenced was PBMCs. These receptors all come from a man aged 35 to 55 in good health and CMV-seronegative.

V and J are TRBV6-6 and TRBJ2-7, with D possibly being TRBD2 (5 bases). CDR1 is MNHNY, CDR2 SVGAGI, per germline (reference sequence). V lost 5 bases and J 5 bases, leaving 13 bases between the germline ends. The CDR3 consists of 13 residues. The CDR3 reads CASSELASDEQYF. In nucleotides, the CDR3 is TGTGCCAGCAGTGAGCTAGCATCCGACGAGCAGTACTTC.

A few counts support this clone. The chain links TRBV7-8 to TRBJ2-6; D remains unclear. There are 17 residues in the CDR3. Trimming removed 5 bases at V and 1 base at J, with 15 bases between. CDR1 and CDR2 (germline): SGHVS, FQNEAQ. The CDR3 nucleotides are TGTGCCAGCAGCCCGCCATTGAGGTTTTCTGGGGCCAACGTCCTGACTTTC. Its translation: CASSPPLRFSGANVLTF. The entire variable domain, with the rest obtained from reference TRBV7-8 and TRBJ2-6, is as follows: GAGVSQSPRYKVAKRGQDVALRCDPISGHVSLFWYQQALGQGPEFLTYFQNEAQLDKSGLPSDRFFAERPEGSVSTLKIQRTQQEDSAVYLCASSPPLRFSGANVLTFGAGSRLTVL.

The chain couples TRBV11-2 to TRBJ2-1; no clear D gene. The germline V gene encodes CDR1 SGHAT and CDR2 FQNNGV. V lost 1 base to trimming and J lost 0 bases, with 4 bases between them. The CDR3 runs to 14 residues. The CDR3 sequence: CASSLASSYNEQFF. CDR3 in DNA: TGTGCCAGCAGCTTAGCCAGCTCCTACAATGAGCAGTTCTTC.

This clone was seen only once. The chain uses TRBV30 and TRBJ2-3, with 9 nucleotides matching TRBD2. The CDR3 spans 18 residues. Germline loops: CDR1 GTSNPN, CDR2 SVGIG (reference sequence). The trim removed 0 bases at V and 2 bases at J, leaving 12 bases unmatched. Here the CDR3 reads CAWSVPNLRGGLTDTQYF. CDR3 in DNA: TGTGCCTGGAGTGTACCAAACCTGCGGGGGGGCCTCACAGATACGCAGTATTTT.

This clone appeared a single time. A read error may produce the germline difference seen at one junction end. The CDR3 DNA is TGTGCTAGCAGCCCCGGACTAGCGCCTAACACCGGGGAGCTGTTTTTT. Encoded protein: CASSPGLAPNTGELFF. This rearrangement joins TRBV7-7 to TRBJ2-2; TRBD2 matches 9 bases. The germline gives CDR1 SSHAT, CDR2 FNYEAQ (reference sequence). CDR3 size: 16 residues.

V and J are TRBV9 and TRBJ1-2, with D hard to call. Germline-derived CDR1 and CDR2 are SGDLS and YYNGEE. Trimming removed 0 bases at V and 4 bases at J, with 7 bases between. The CDR3 has 13 residues. The CDR3 loop reads CASSVGAAYGYTF. The CDR3 coding sequence is TGTGCCAGCAGCGTAGGTGCGGCCTATGGCTACACCTTC.

The sample holds one count of this clone. The chain employs TRBV29-1 and TRBJ2-1, with a possible D match to TRBD2 (7 bases). Germline CDR1 reads SQVTM; CDR2 reads ANQGSEA. Trimming left V 0 bases short and J 4 bases short, with 16 bases between. The CDR3 contains 16 residues. CDR3 amino acids: CSVEDRGAEGYNEQFF. The CDR3 DNA reads TGCAGCGTTGAAGATCGGGGGGCCGAGGGGTACAATGAGCAGTTCTTC.

The chain is built from TRBV6-5 and TRBJ2-5; D is unclear. The end of the DNA is better explained by TRBJ2-7, so the J call may be wrong. Germline V gene sequence: CDR1 MNHEY, CDR2 SVGAGI. This CDR3 contains 13 residues. Here the CDR3 DNA reads TGTGCCAGCAGGGGCCTACTTACCTACGAGCAGTACTTC. It is translated as CASRGLLTYEQYF.

J is TRBJ2-5 and V is TRBV7-9, with a possible D match to TRBD1 (6 bases). The CDR3 is 15 residues long. Germline V gene data show CDR1 as SEHNR and CDR2 as FQNEAQ (reference sequence). V was shortened by 5 bases and J by 0 bases, with 13 bases between the two germline ends. CDR3 loop: CASSLTGYDQETQYF. The CDR3 DNA follows: TGTGCCAGCAGCCTCACAGGGTATGACCAAGAGACCCAGTACTTC.

V is TRBV7-2 and J is TRBJ2-3; a possible D gene is TRBD2 (6 bases). CDR3 length: 16 residues. Germline CDR1 and CDR2: SGHTA and FQGNSA. Trimming removed 5 bases at V and 1 base at J, with 16 bases between. Written as DNA, the CDR3 is TGTGCCAGCAGCCCGCGGGACGATCCCCGCACAGATACGCAGTATTTT. Translation gives CASSPRDDPRTDTQYF. The whole variable domain, filled in from reference TRBV7-2 and TRBJ2-3, reads GAGVSQSPSNKVTEKGKDVELRCDPISGHTALYWYRQSLGQGLEFLIYFQGNSAPDKSGLPSDRFSAERTGGSVSTLTIQRTQQEDSAVYLCASSPRDDPRTDTQYFGPGTRLTVL.

The CDR3 coding sequence is TGTGCCAGTAGATCCATAGCGGGAGCCTACAATGAGCAGTTCTTC. It codes for CASRSIAGAYNEQFF. This chain links TRBV19 with TRBJ2-1, with 9 bases that match TRBD2. J lost 2 bases, V lost 6 bases, and 5 bases had no gene match. The germline CDR1 and CDR2 sequences are LNHDA and SQIVND (reference sequence). The CDR3 sequence is 15 residues long.

In this sample, this clone turned up a few times. This chain uses TRBV27 with TRBJ1-1, with D possibly being TRBD1 (5 bases). Germline CDR1 is MNHEY and CDR2 is SMNVEV (reference sequence). Trimming left V 2 bases short and J 4 bases short, with 11 bases between. The CDR3 length is 14 residues. The CDR3 coding sequence is TGTGCCAGCAGTTTACGAGGAGGGGTCACTGAAGCTTTCTTT. Amino acid sequence: CASSLRGGVTEAFF.

The chain joins TRBV29-1 to TRBJ1-2; the D gene is possibly TRBD1 (5 bases). Trimming stripped 0 bases from V and 8 bases from J, with 28 bases between. The CDR3 length is 18 residues. CDR1 SQVTM and CDR2 ANQGSEA come from the germline V gene. The DNA for the CDR3 is TGCAGCGTTGAAGATAGGGCGGCAGTAGGGGCCCCCTTTGAGGGCTACACCTTC. As protein: CSVEDRAAVGAPFEGYTF.

V usage is TRBV5-6 and J usage is TRBJ2-1; 13 bases are shared with TRBD2. Germline CDR1 reads SGHDT; CDR2 reads YYEEEE. CDR3 length: 18 amino acids. Germline trimming cut 0 bases from V and 6 bases from J; bases unmatched to any gene: 9. The CDR3 coding sequence is TGTGCCAGCAGCTTGGCCCTTACTAGCGGGAGGGCCATCAATGAGCAGTTCTTC. Amino acid sequence: CASSLALTSGRAINEQFF.

J is TRBJ2-2 and V is TRBV7-8, with 9 bases that match TRBD2. The germline gives CDR1 SGHVS, CDR2 FQNEAQ. After removal of 2 bases from V and 1 base from J, the junction contained 2 bases not matched to a gene. The CDR3 extends over 16 amino acids. CDR3 in amino acids: CASSLSTSGNTGELFF. The CDR3 DNA is TGTGCCAGCAGCTTATCGACTAGCGGGAACACCGGGGAGCTGTTTTTT.

The chain employs TRBV7-2 and TRBJ1-2; the match to TRBD1 covers 8 bases. The ends lost 8 bases at V and 5 bases at J; junction bases unmatched: 10. In germline, CDR1 is SGHTA, CDR2 FQGNSA. This CDR3 is built from 14 residues. CDR3 sequence (DNA): TGTGCCAGCTCCACCGGACAGGGTTTTTATGGCTACACCTTC. Amino acids: CASSTGQGFYGYTF.

The chain is built from TRBV6-6 and TRBJ1-5; D possibly corresponds to TRBD1 (6 bases). CDR1 and CDR2 (germline): MNHNY, SVGAGI (reference sequence). There are 12 residues in the CDR3. V was shortened by 8 bases and J by 9 bases, with 14 bases between the two germline ends. CDR3 amino acids: CASGSGVMPQHF. As DNA, the CDR3 is TGTGCCAGCGGGTCAGGGGTCATGCCCCAGCATTTT.

The J gene is TRBJ2-4, the V gene TRBV14; TRBD2 matches at 12 bases. The CDR3 loop spans 18 amino acids. Germline CDR1 SGHDN, CDR2 FVKESK. Trimming cost V 5 bases and J 4 bases; bases outside gene matches: 12. The CDR3 region is CASSSSLGTSGPKNIQYF. CDR3 sequence (DNA): TGTGCCAGCAGCTCCTCCCTGGGGACTAGCGGGCCAAAAAACATTCAGTACTTC.

The gene calls are TRBV10-3 and TRBJ1-1; tentative D call: TRBD1 (5 bases). Germline V CDR1 and CDR2: ENHRY, SYGVKD. Deletions cut 7 bases from V and 11 bases from J, with 23 bases between. This CDR3 contains 14 residues. The CDR3 reads CAITTERFRGNAFF. The CDR3, as DNA: TGTGCCATCACCACCGAACGATTTAGGGGTAACGCTTTCTTT.

The chain links TRBV2 to TRBJ1-4; the D is unclear. V dropped 5 bases and J dropped 5 bases, with 9 bases sitting between them. This CDR3 has 13 residues. Per germline, CDR1 SNHLY and CDR2 FYNNEI. The CDR3 loop reads CASSLAENEKLFF. Here the CDR3 DNA reads TGTGCCAGCAGTCTAGCCGAGAATGAAAAACTGTTTTTT.

CDR3 loop: CASFGGRSNQPQHF. CDR3 sequence (DNA): TGTGCCAGCTTCGGGGGGCGAAGCAATCAGCCCCAGCATTTT. The chain joins TRBV6-6 to TRBJ1-5; possible D gene TRBD1, 6 bases. The CDR3 has 14 amino acids. Trimming removed 8 bases at V and 1 base at J, with 12 bases between. The germline V gene has CDR1 MNHNY and CDR2 SVGAGI (reference sequence).

The rearrangement links TRBV25-1 to TRBJ2-5, with D maybe TRBD1 (5 bases). Trimming stripped 0 bases from V and 4 bases from J, with 9 bases between. The CDR3 is made up of 14 amino acids. Germline CDR1 MGHDK, CDR2 SYGVNS. CDR3 DNA sequence: TGTGCCAGCAGTGAATATAACCAGGGAGAGACCCAGTACTTC. Amino acids: CASSEYNQGETQYF.

The chain is built from TRBV9 and TRBJ2-5; maybe TRBD1 (6 bases). The J call may be wrong; the DNA end is better matched by TRBJ2-7. Per germline, CDR1 SGDLS and CDR2 YYNGEE. This CDR3 is built from 15 residues. The CDR3 nucleotides are TGTGCCAGCAGCGCTGAAGTTGGACAGATCTACGAGCAGTACTTC. Translation: CASSAEVGQIYEQYF.

This clone was counted only a few times. The chain joins TRBV30 to TRBJ2-5, with D unresolved. V gave up 3 bases and J gave up 1 base, with 9 bases separating them. In germline, CDR1 is GTSNPN, CDR2 SVGIG (reference sequence). The CDR3 has 13 residues. The CDR3 region is CAWSKDTQETQYF. The CDR3 nucleotides read TGTGCCTGGAGCAAAGACACCCAAGAGACCCAGTACTTC. The variable domain in full, with the rest retrieved from reference TRBV30 and TRBJ2-5, is SQTIHQWPATLVQPVGSPLSLECTVEGTSNPNLYWYRQAAGRGLQLLFYSVGIGQISSEVPQNLSASRPQDRQFILSSKKLLLSDSGFYLCAWSKDTQETQYFGPGTRLLVL.

This clone was counted only a few times. The chain has TRBV29-1 and TRBJ1-4; the D gene is possibly TRBD1 (6 bases). This CDR3 has 15 residues. CDR1 is SQVTM, CDR2 ANQGSEA, per germline. V lost 3 bases and J lost 2, with 13 bases in between. In DNA, the CDR3 is TGCAGCGTTGATGGCGGGGGCTCGACTAATGAAAAACTGTTTTTT. It codes for CSVDGGGSTNEKLFF.

The V call is TRBV10-3, the J call TRBJ2-3, with D possibly being TRBD2 (6 bases). Trimming pared 2 bases from V and 8 bases from J, leaving 17 bases between. CDR1 is ENHRY and CDR2 is SYGVKD in the germline V gene. This CDR3 comprises 15 residues. The CDR3 coding sequence is TGTGCCATCAGTGAGGGAGAACTAGCTTTAGGTACGCAGTATTTT. It specifies CAISEGELALGTQYF.